These T cell receptor beta chains were read from a single sample in a study of blood T cells in healthy people across ages. TCRdb reprocessed the 5' RACE reads via MiXCR and lists one record per CDR3 protein. The table has some 920,000 distinct CDR3 sequences, 51% seen once; the top ten hold about 22%. Sequenced sample: blood. The receptors shown here come from a woman aged 60-70 years in good health. Both conserved end residues are part of each CDR3. D genes are given only for firm matches. A clone size is listed for some rows: how often the clone was seen (once, few, many), or a class if it is expanded.

many	TRBV4-3	TRBD1	15	TRBJ2-5	TGCGCCAGCAGCCAAGGGCATAACAGGGGAGAGACCCAGTACTTC	CASSQGHNRGETQYF
NA	TRBV10-3	TRBD2	14	TRBJ2-5	TGTGCCATCAGGTCCAGCGGGAGCCGAGAGACCCAGTACTTC	CAIRSSGSRETQYF
few	TRBV10-3	NA	12	TRBJ2-7	TGTGCCATCAGAGGGGACTCCTACGAGCAGTACTTT	CAIRGDSYEQYF
few	TRBV7-2	NA	15	TRBJ2-5	TGTGCCAGCAGCTTAGATCAGGGCGGGTGGGAGACCCAGTACTTC	CASSLDQGGWETQYF
NA	TRBV9	NA	14	TRBJ2-1	TGTGCCAGCAGCCCTGGGGGGTTTTACAATGAGCAGTTCTTC	CASSPGGFYNEQFF
NA	TRBV3-1	NA	15	TRBJ2-1	TGTGCCAGCAGGTCCGGCAAACACCCCTACAATGAGCAGTTCTTC	CASRSGKHPYNEQFF
NA	TRBV5-1	TRBD1	15	TRBJ2-1	TGCGCCAGCAGCAAGGGACAGGCGCCCTACAATGAGCAGTTCTTC	CASSKGQAPYNEQFF
NA	TRBV7-9	NA	15	TRBJ1-1	TGTGCCAGCATCCCCTCTCCCAACTACTCTCCTGAAGCTTTCTTT	CASIPSPNYSPEAFF
few	TRBV4-1	TRBD1	15	TRBJ1-2	TGCGCCAGCAGCACCCCACAGGGGGCCCTCTATGGCTACACCTTC	CASSTPQGALYGYTF
NA	TRBV4-2	TRBD1	16	TRBJ2-1	TGTGCCAGCAGCCATTCCCGACAGGGGGCGGGGAATGAGCAGTTCTTC	CASSHSRQGAGNEQFF
few	TRBV29-1	NA	13	TRBJ2-5	TGCAGCGTTGAATTGACCGGGAAAGAGACCCAGTACTTC	CSVELTGKETQYF
few	TRBV9	NA	14	TRBJ2-7	TGTGCCAGCAGCGTAACCCCCGCGGGCTACGAGCAGTACTTC	CASSVTPAGYEQYF
NA	TRBV28	NA	15	TRBJ1-1	TGTGCCAGCCCACCCAGCCCGCCGGGGAACACTGAAGCTTTCTTT	CASPPSPPGNTEAFF
once	TRBV12-3/TRBV12-4	TRBD2	16	TRBJ2-1	TGTGCCAGCAGTCGGACTAGCGGGAACTCCTACAATGAGCAGTTCTTC	CASSRTSGNSYNEQFF
NA	TRBV12-3/TRBV12-4	TRBD2	14	TRBJ2-7	TGTGCCAGCAGACTAGCGGGAGCCCTCTACGAGCAGTACTTC	CASRLAGALYEQYF
NA	TRBV2	NA	13	TRBJ2-5	TGTGCCAGCAATAGTGAGGGTGTGGAGACCCAGTACTTC	CASNSEGVETQYF
NA	TRBV5-1	NA	16	TRBJ2-6	TGCGCCAGCAGCCCTGGTGGTATTCTTTCGGCCAACGTCCTGACTTTC	CASSPGGILSANVLTF
few	TRBV28	NA	14	TRBJ1-5	TGTGCCAGCAGTAGCAGGGGACGCAATCAGCCCCAGCATTTT	CASSSRGRNQPQHF
NA	TRBV20-1	TRBD2	13	TRBJ2-4	TGCAGTGCTAGGGCGGGACTATCAAACATTCAGTACTTC	CSARAGLSNIQYF
NA	TRBV20-1	NA	16	TRBJ2-2	TGCAGTGCTAGAATCAACCGGGCCTCGCGGACCGGGGAGCTGTTTTTT	CSARINRASRTGELFF
NA	TRBV6-2/TRBV6-3	NA	17	TRBJ2-6	TGTGCCAGCAGCCCGGGACACAAATTCTCTGGGGCCAACGTCCTGACTTTC	CASSPGHKFSGANVLTF
NA	TRBV21-1	NA	17	TRBJ2-5	TGTGCCAGCAGCAAAGCGGTTAACAGGGATGGAAAAGAGACCCAGTACTTC	CASSKAVNRDGKETQYF
few	TRBV3-1	NA	15	TRBJ2-5	TGTGCCAGCAGCCAAGATCGATTGGAGCAAGAGACCCAGTACTTC	CASSQDRLEQETQYF
NA	TRBV10-3	NA	13	TRBJ2-2	TGTGCCACCCGGGGCTCGGTTACCGGGGAGCTGTTTTTT	CATRGSVTGELFF
NA	TRBV20-1	NA	15	TRBJ2-1	TGCAGTGCTACACAACTAGCCCGAAGCTCCTACGAGCAGTTCTTC	CSATQLARSSYEQFF
NA	TRBV7-9	NA	13	TRBJ2-4	TGTGCCAGCAGTTCCTGGCGGAAAAACATTCAGTACTTC	CASSSWRKNIQYF
NA	TRBV18	NA	14	TRBJ2-1	TGTGCCAGCTCACCCCACCCAGAGTGGGATGAGCAGTTCTTC	CASSPHPEWDEQFF
once	TRBV14	NA	13	TRBJ1-1	TGTGCCAGCAGCCAAGATTTCAACACTGAAGCTTTCTTT	CASSQDFNTEAFF
few	TRBV6-6	TRBD1	15	TRBJ2-5	TGTGCCAGCAGTTATCCGGGACAGGGACGGGAGACCCAGTACTTC	CASSYPGQGRETQYF
NA	TRBV7-2	NA	14	TRBJ2-1	TGTGCCAGCAGCAAAAGCCGCCTTAACAATGAGCAGTTCTTC	CASSKSRLNNEQFF
few	TRBV5-1	NA	13	TRBJ2-7	TGCGCCAGCAGCATATCGGACAGCTACGAGCAGTACTTC	CASSISDSYEQYF
NA	TRBV5-1	TRBD1	16	TRBJ2-7	TGCGCCAGCAGCCTCGGGGCTCCGGGACAGGGGAACGAGCAGTACTTC	CASSLGAPGQGNEQYF
NA	TRBV28	NA	13	TRBJ1-5	TGTGCCAGCAGGTATAATAGCAATCAGCCCCAGCATTTT	CASRYNSNQPQHF
NA	TRBV20-1	NA	11	TRBJ1-1	TGCAGTGCTAAGGACGGCCCTGAAGCTTTCTTT	CSAKDGPEAFF
NA	TRBV5-8	TRBD1	15	TRBJ2-7	TGTGCCAGCAGCTTGGCCGGGACAGGGGTCGACGAGCAGTACTTC	CASSLAGTGVDEQYF
few	TRBV4-2	TRBD1	14	TRBJ1-4	TGTGCCAGCAGCCAGTCCGGGACAGACGAAAAACTGTTTTTT	CASSQSGTDEKLFF
NA	TRBV12-3/TRBV12-4	TRBD2	16	TRBJ2-7	TGTGCCAGCAGTTCGAAAGGGACTAGCGGCTCCTACGAGCAGTACTTC	CASSSKGTSGSYEQYF
NA	TRBV29-1	NA	15	TRBJ1-1	TGCAGCGTGGTTGGAGGGGACCAAAGGGGGACTGAAGCTTTCTTT	CSVVGGDQRGTEAFF
NA	TRBV24-1	TRBD1	15	TRBJ2-7	TGTGCCACCTCACTTGGACAGGGGGCATCTTTCGAGCAGTACTTC	CATSLGQGASFEQYF
NA	TRBV20-1	NA	12	TRBJ1-4	TGCAGTGCTAGGGACCTAAATGAAAAACTGTTTTTT	CSARDLNEKLFF
NA	TRBV7-2	NA	15	TRBJ1-5	TGTGCCAGCAGCTTAACGTCCGGACTCAATCAGCCCCAGCATTTT	CASSLTSGLNQPQHF
few	TRBV28	NA	11	TRBJ1-1	TGTGCCAGCAGTCCGGGATATGAAGCTTTCTTT	CASSPGYEAFF
few	TRBV11-2	NA	13	TRBJ1-1	TGTGCCAGCAGCACTCGACAGGTCACTGAAGCTTTCTTT	CASSTRQVTEAFF
once	TRBV5-6	NA	17	TRBJ2-7	TGTGCCAGCAGCTTGATCCCTGGGAGCTCTATTTCCTACGAGCAGTACTTC	CASSLIPGSSISYEQYF
once	TRBV10-3	NA	13	TRBJ2-3	TGTGCCATCAGCCCAGTTCAAACAGATACGCGGTATTTT	CAISPVQTDTRYF
NA	TRBV3-1	TRBD1	15	TRBJ2-7	TGTGCCAGCAGCCCCCGGGACAGGGCCGTCTACGAGCAGTACTTC	CASSPRDRAVYEQYF
NA	TRBV12-3/TRBV12-4	NA	14	TRBJ1-5	TGTGCCAGCAGATGGGAACTGGGGGATCAGCCCCAGCATTTT	CASRWELGDQPQHF
few	TRBV6-6	NA	13	TRBJ1-2	TGTGCCAGCAGACCTGACAGGCGCTGGGGCTACACCTTC	CASRPDRRWGYTF
NA	TRBV7-2	NA	11	TRBJ2-3	TGTGCCAGTCCCCGGAGAGATACGCAGTATTTT	CASPRRDTQYF
NA	TRBV20-1	NA	11	TRBJ2-5	TGCAGTGCCAAACACCAAGAGACCCAGTACTTC	CSAKHQETQYF
few	TRBV20-1	TRBD2	15	TRBJ2-5	TGCAGTGCTAGTAGAAGACTAGCGAGCCAAGAGACCCAGTACTTC	CSASRRLASQETQYF